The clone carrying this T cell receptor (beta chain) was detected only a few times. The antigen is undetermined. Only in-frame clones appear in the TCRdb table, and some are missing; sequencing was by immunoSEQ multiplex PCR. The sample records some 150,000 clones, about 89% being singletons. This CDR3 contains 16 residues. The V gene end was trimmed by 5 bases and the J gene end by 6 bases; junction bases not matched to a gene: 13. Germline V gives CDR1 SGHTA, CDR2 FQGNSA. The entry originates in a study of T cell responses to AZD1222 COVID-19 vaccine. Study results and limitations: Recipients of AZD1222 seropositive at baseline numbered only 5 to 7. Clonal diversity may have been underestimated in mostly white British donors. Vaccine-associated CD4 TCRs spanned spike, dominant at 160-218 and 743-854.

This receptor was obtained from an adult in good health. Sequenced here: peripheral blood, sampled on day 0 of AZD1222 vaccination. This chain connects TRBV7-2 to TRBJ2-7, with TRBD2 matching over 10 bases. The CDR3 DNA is TGTGCCAGCAGCCCTGGCAGCGGGGGGGCCGTGTCCGAGCAGTACTTC. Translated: CASSPGSGGAVSEQYF.